This T cell receptor (beta chain) was captured in a study of PD-L1 blockade in urothelial cancer. The repertoire was sequenced with immunoSEQ multiplex PCR; TCRdb's copy has only in-frame clones and lacks some. This sample yields more than 80,000 clones, of which roughly 80% are seen a single time; 8% to 9.5% belongs to the top ten. The source material was PBMCs, sampled around atezolizumab (anti-PD-L1) treatment. This TCR came from a man aged 65 to 79 with urothelial cancer.

The CDR3 nucleotides are TGTGCCAGCAGTCGGACTAGCGGGAACACAGATACGCAGTATTTT. It codes for CASSRTSGNTDTQYF. J is TRBJ2-3 and V is TRBV5-4, with 12 bases that match TRBD2. V shed 5 bases and J 2 bases; nucleotides not matched to a gene: 3. Per germline, CDR1 SGHNT and CDR2 YYREEE (reference sequence). CDR3 size: 15 residues.